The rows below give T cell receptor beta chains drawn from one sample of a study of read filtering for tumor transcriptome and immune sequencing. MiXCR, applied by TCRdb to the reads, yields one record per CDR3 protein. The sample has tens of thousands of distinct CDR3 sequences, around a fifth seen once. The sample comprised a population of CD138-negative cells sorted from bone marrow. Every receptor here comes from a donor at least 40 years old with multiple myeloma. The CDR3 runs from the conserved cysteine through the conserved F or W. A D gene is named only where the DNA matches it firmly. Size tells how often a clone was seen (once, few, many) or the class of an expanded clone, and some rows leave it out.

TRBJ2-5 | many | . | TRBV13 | CASSSSIRGQETQYF | TGTGCCAGCAGCTCCTCAATTAGAGGGCAAGAGACCCAGTACTTC
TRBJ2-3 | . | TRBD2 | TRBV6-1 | CASSELFSGSLETQYF | TGTGCCAGCAGTGAACTCTTTAGCGGGAGCTTAGAAACGCAGTATTTT
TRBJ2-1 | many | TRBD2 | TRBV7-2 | CASSLSGGAADEQFF | TGTGCCAGCAGCTTAAGCGGGGGGGCGGCTGATGAGCAGTTCTTC
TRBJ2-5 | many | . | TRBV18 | CASSPLQGLLQETQYF | TGTGCCAGCTCACCACTCCAGGGACTGTTGCAAGAGACCCAGTACTTC
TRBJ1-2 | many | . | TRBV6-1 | CASSEVFVGNYGYTF | TGTGCCAGCAGTGAAGTATTCGTAGGGAACTATGGCTACACCTTC
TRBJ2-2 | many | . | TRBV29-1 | CSVEDRVSTNTGELFF | TGCAGCGTTGAAGATCGGGTCTCTACGAACACCGGGGAGCTGTTTTTT
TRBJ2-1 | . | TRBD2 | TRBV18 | CASSPRQRGARYNEQFF | TGTGCCAGCTCACCACGGCAGCGGGGGGCCCGATACAATGAGCAGTTCTTC
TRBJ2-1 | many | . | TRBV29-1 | CSVGWGGNEQFF | TGCAGCGTCGGGTGGGGCGGCAATGAGCAGTTCTTC
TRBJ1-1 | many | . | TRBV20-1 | CSARDHQGHQNTEAFF | TGCAGTGCTAGAGATCACCAAGGACACCAGAACACTGAAGCTTTCTTT
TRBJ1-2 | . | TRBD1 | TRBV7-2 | CASSSGTGGIGDGYTF | TGTGCCAGCAGCTCCGGGACAGGGGGCATTGGGGATGGCTACACCTTC
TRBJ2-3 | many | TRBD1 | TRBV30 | CASRDRGKTDTQYF | TGTGCCTCCAGGGACAGGGGGAAGACAGATACGCAGTATTTT
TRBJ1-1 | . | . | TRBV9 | CASSVGETEAFF | TGTGCCAGCAGCGTAGGGGAGACTGAAGCTTTCTTT
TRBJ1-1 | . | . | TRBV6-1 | CASRSQGTTEAFF | TGTGCCAGCAGGTCACAGGGTACCACTGAAGCTTTCTTT
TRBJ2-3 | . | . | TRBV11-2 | CASSLDGGASDTQYF | TGTGCCAGCAGCTTAGATGGTGGGGCGTCCGATACGCAGTATTTT
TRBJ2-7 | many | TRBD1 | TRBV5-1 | CASSLGTGSSYEQYF | TGCGCCAGCAGCTTGGGGACAGGAAGCTCCTACGAGCAGTACTTC
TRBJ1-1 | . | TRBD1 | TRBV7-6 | CASGLSGQGNAGTEAFF | TGTGCCAGCGGCTTAAGTGGACAGGGGAACGCAGGCACTGAAGCTTTCTTT
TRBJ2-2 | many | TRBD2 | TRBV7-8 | CASSFSPPGGAGELFF | TGTGCCAGCAGCTTTAGTCCGCCGGGAGGGGCCGGGGAGCTGTTTTTT
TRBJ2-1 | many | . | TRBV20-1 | CSARDTLKETHQYNEQFF | TGCAGTGCTAGAGATACGCTTAAGGAGACCCATCAATACAATGAGCAGTTCTTC
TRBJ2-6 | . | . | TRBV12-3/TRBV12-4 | CASSLSQGGAGDNVLTF | TGTGCCAGCAGTTTATCGCAGGGCGGGGCTGGGGACAACGTCCTGACCTTC
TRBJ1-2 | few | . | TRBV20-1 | CSAIGADYGYTF | TGCAGTGCTATAGGGGCCGACTATGGCTACACCTTC
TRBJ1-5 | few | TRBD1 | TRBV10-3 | CAISERTGNQPQHF | TGTGCCATCAGTGAGCGGACAGGGAATCAGCCCCAGCATTTT
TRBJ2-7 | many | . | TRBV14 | CASAPQGDSYEQYF | TGTGCCAGCGCTCCGCAGGGAGACTCCTACGAGCAGTACTTC
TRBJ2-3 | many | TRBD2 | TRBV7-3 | CASSYFPLAGGRTDTQYF | TGTGCCAGCAGCTACTTCCCCCTAGCGGGGGGCCGAACAGATACGCAGTATTTT
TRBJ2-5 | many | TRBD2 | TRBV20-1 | CGASATSGRGETQYF | TGCGGTGCTAGCGCGACTAGCGGGAGAGGAGAGACCCAGTACTTC
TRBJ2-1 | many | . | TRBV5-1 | CASTRDGVMGNEQFF | TGCGCCAGCACGCGGGACGGAGTCATGGGCAATGAGCAGTTCTTC
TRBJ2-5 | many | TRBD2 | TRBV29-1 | CSVAALAAQETQYF | TGCAGCGTTGCGGCTCTAGCGGCCCAAGAGACCCAGTACTTC
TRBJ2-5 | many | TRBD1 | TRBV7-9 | CASSRWTGTEETQYF | TGTGCCAGCAGCCGTTGGACCGGGACAGAAGAGACCCAGTACTTC
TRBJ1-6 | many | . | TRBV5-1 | CASSLVSENSPLHF | TGCGCCAGCAGCTTGGTCTCTGAGAATTCACCCCTCCACTTT
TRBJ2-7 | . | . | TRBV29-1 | CSVTPRTAHSYGQYF | TGCAGCGTCACCCCCCGGACAGCCCACTCCTACGGGCAGTACTTC
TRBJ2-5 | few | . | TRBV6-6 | CASSYGGGETQYF | TGTGCTAGCAGTTACGGAGGGGGAGAGACCCAGTACTTC
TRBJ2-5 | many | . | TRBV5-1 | CASSYTGTEVETQYF | TGCGCCAGCAGCTACACCGGGACCGAGGTTGAGACCCAGTACTTC
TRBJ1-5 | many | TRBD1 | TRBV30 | CAWGTGGNQPQHF | TGTGCCTGGGGGACAGGGGGCAATCAGCCCCAGCATTTT
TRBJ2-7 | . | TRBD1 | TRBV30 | CAWSAGTGRWEQYF | TGTGCCTGGAGTGCCGGGACAGGGAGGTGGGAGCAGTACTTC
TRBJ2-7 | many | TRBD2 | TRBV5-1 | CASSPGLLSYEQYF | TGCGCCAGCAGCCCGGGACTACTTTCCTACGAGCAGTACTTC
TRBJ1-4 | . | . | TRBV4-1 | CASSPVWTANEKLFF | TGCGCCAGCAGCCCAGTTTGGACAGCTAATGAAAAACTGTTTTTT
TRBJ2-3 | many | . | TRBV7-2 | CASSSYYPDTQYF | TGTGCCAGCAGCTCTTATTACCCAGATACGCAGTATTTT
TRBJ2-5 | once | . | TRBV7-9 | CASSLAVGKETQYF | TGTGCCAGCAGCTTAGCCGTGGGGAAGGAGACCCAGTACTTC
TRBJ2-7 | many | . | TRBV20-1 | CSANPGGEQYF | TGCAGTGCTAACCCAGGTGGCGAGCAGTACTTC
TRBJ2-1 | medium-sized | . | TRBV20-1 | CSARDSTGAAYNEQFF | TGCAGTGCTAGAGATAGTACGGGAGCCGCCTACAATGAGCAGTTCTTC
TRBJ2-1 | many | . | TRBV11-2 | CASSLGHEQREQFF | TGTGCCAGCAGCTTAGGTCATGAGCAGAGGGAGCAGTTCTTC
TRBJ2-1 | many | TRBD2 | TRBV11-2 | CASSPNRGGEQFF | TGTGCCAGCAGCCCTAACCGCGGGGGTGAGCAGTTCTTC
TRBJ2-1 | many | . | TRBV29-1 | CSAGSGYNEQFF | TGCAGCGCCGGATCGGGTTACAATGAGCAGTTCTTC
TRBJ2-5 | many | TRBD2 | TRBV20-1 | CSARVPRGAETQYF | TGCAGTGCTAGAGTCCCGCGGGGGGCTGAGACCCAGTACTTC
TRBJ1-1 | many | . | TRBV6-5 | CASSYDSRVVTEAFF | TGTGCCAGCAGTTACGACAGCCGGGTTGTTACTGAAGCTTTCTTT
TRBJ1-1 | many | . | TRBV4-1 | CASKGVDGTEAFF | TGCGCCAGCAAGGGGGTTGATGGCACTGAAGCTTTCTTT
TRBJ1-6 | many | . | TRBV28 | CASTSPAGYRSPLHF | TGTGCCAGCACCTCCCCCGCAGGGTATCGTTCACCCCTCCACTTT
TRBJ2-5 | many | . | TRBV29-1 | CSVGKAYQETQYF | TGCAGCGTCGGAAAAGCGTACCAAGAGACCCAGTACTTC
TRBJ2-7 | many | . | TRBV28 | CASSLLGWGVNREQYF | TGTGCCAGCAGTTTATTGGGGTGGGGCGTGAATCGCGAGCAGTACTTC
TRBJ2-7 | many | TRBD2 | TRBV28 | CASSLMGLESEQYF | TGTGCCAGCAGTTTAATGGGACTAGAATCCGAGCAGTACTTC
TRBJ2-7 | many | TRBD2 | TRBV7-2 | CASSPGLADEQYF | TGTGCCAGCAGCCCAGGACTAGCAGACGAGCAGTACTTC
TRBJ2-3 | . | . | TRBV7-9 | CASSPTRGQGDTQYF | TGTGCTAGCAGCCCGACGAGAGGTCAGGGAGATACGCAGTATTTT
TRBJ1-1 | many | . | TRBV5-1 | CASSLGGRANTEAFF | TGCGCCAGCAGCTTGGGGGGTCGGGCCAACACTGAAGCTTTCTTT